This T cell receptor beta chain was profiled in a study of cytomegalovirus exposure and HLA in healthy donors. Study-level results: Earlier analysis looked at TCR beta V segments, and most were productive about 90% or about 30% of the time.

CDR1 SGHRS and CDR2 YFSETQ come from the germline V gene. This CDR3 has 14 amino acids. Trimming pared 4 bases from V and 0 bases from J, leaving 5 bases between. Vbeta (60) and Jbeta (13) primers were used in the PCR. Generated by immunoSEQ multiplex PCR, the TCRdb table keeps only in-frame clones and is missing some. The table records about 190,000 clones, 80% to 85% of them present only once. A word on this clone: Its antigen is undetermined.

This chain uses TRBV5-1 with TRBJ2-6; D is unresolved. This receptor was identified in a woman under 30 in good health and CMV-seropositive. The sequenced material came from PBMCs. DNA for the CDR3: TGCGCCAGCAGCCCTAACTCTGGGGCCAACGTCCTGACTTTC. This codes for CASSPNSGANVLTF.